This T cell receptor beta chain came from a study of cytomegalovirus exposure and HLA in healthy donors. Whole-study findings and limits: Data from an earlier analysis indicated that most TCR beta V segments were productive either about 90% or about 30% of the time. In most subjects, TCR beta sequences reportedly gave accurate predictions of HLA-A and HLA-B alleles. In a later analysis, several top co-occurrence clusters appeared linked to parvovirus B19, influenza, CMV and Epstein-Barr virus.

With 3 bases removed from V and 4 bases from J, the gap between germline ends came to 5 bases. From germline, CDR1 is ENHRY and CDR2 SYGVKD. The CDR3 covers 12 residues. This clone was detected only once. As yet, its antigen is unknown. With 60 Vbeta and 13 Jbeta primers, the PCR was carried out. Profiling relied on immunoSEQ multiplex PCR, and the TCRdb table lists in-frame clones only, not all of them. The sample has about 34,000 clones; around nine tenths are singletons. This chain connects TRBV10-3 to TRBJ2-3; D not certain. The sample comprised PBMCs. The receptor comes from a boy younger than 18 in good health and CMV-seronegative. The DNA for the CDR3 is TGTGCCATCAGTGACGGTTCAGATACGCAGTATTTT. Its protein is CAISDGSDTQYF.